The 2 T cell receptor beta chains below were found in one sample sequenced in a study of shared clonotypes between healthy human individuals. Produced via immunoSEQ multiplex PCR; TCRdb's table is partial and in-frame only. The sample contains approximately 500,000 clones, 96% of which appear only once. Sequencing used naive CD4+ T cells sorted from blood. Documented subset: CD45RA+ positively selected. These receptors were obtained from a young woman in good health.

The chain couples TRBV2 to TRBJ1-2; a weak D match, TRBD1 (5 bases). From germline, CDR1 is SNHLY and CDR2 FYNNEI. Trimming removed 6 bases from V and 3 bases from J, with 8 bases in between. The CDR3 totals 12 residues. This CDR3 is CASRGQDYGYTF. The CDR3 DNA sequence: TGTGCCAGCAGAGGACAAGACTATGGCTACACCTTC.

The V and J genes are TRBV18 and TRBJ1-3, with D tentatively TRBD1 (5 bases). Trimming took 3 bases from V and 2 from J, leaving 14 bases between them. The CDR3 loop spans 16 amino acids. The germline V gene encodes CDR1 KGHSH and CDR2 LQKENI. In nucleotides, the CDR3 is TGTGCCAGCTCACCTCTCGACGGACAAACTGGAAACACCATATATTTT. It specifies CASSPLDGQTGNTIYF. The whole variable domain, filled in from reference TRBV18 and TRBJ1-3, reads NAGVMQNPRHLVRRRGQEARLRCSPMKGHSHVYWYRQLPEEGLKFMVYLQKENIIDESGMPKERFSAEFPKEGPSILRIQQVVRGDSAAYFCASSPLDGQTGNTIYFGEGSWLTVV.